The T cell receptor (beta chain) under discussion was sequenced for a study of blood T cell repertoires in COVID-19. Overall study context: Collection of acute and convalescent COVID-19 samples took place in the United States, Italy and Spain. T cells, B-cell-depleted T cells, or PBMCs provided the cDNA or gDNA that served as material.

Under the authors' procedure: Reference gene primer amplification gave nucleated cell count estimates. Method: immunoSEQ multiplex PCR; TCRdb's copy keeps in-frame clones and lacks some. Clone size and the V and J calls come from that table; the DNA yielded D and trimming. The sample holds tens of thousands of clones; 70% to 90% are singletons and the top ten take about 7%. There are 14 residues in the CDR3. The germline V and J ends were trimmed by 5 bases and 1 base, with 11 bases remaining between them. Germline CDR1 and CDR2: MNHEY and SVGAGI. The chain employs TRBV6-5 and TRBJ2-5; maybe TRBD1 (5 bases). Specimen: peripheral blood. The TCR was taken from a human donor with active COVID-19. The donor label of this sample is uncertain. CDR3 nucleotides: TGTGCCAGCAGTCACGACAGCTTCCAAGAGACCCAGTACTTC. This encodes CASSHDSFQETQYF.